Listed below are T cell receptor beta chains from one sample, sequenced in a study of blood T cells in healthy people across ages. A single record per CDR3 protein comes from TCRdb applying MiXCR to the 5' RACE reads. The data contain some 880,000 distinct CDR3 sequences, roughly 34% of them singletons. The sample was blood. These receptors came from a young man in good health. Each CDR3 is given with its conserved first and last residue. Fields, in order: V gene, J gene, clone size, D gene, CDR3 DNA, CDR3 protein. A D gene is named only where the DNA matches it firmly. A clone size is listed for some rows: how often the clone was seen (once, few, many), or a class if it is expanded.

V: TRBV9
J: TRBJ2-5
size: many
D: -
DNA: TGTGCCAGCAGCGTAGCTCTAGGAGAGACCCAGTACTTC
CDR3: CASSVALGETQYF

V: TRBV12-3/TRBV12-4
J: TRBJ2-3
size: -
D: TRBD1
DNA: TGTGCCAGCAGTCAAATGACCGGGACAGAACACACAGATACGCAGTATTTT
CDR3: CASSQMTGTEHTDTQYF

V: TRBV5-5
J: TRBJ2-7
size: -
D: -
DNA: TGTGCCAGCAGCTTGTCCGGGGTCATCGGCAATGAGCAGTACTTC
CDR3: CASSLSGVIGNEQYF

V: TRBV15
J: TRBJ1-3
size: -
D: -
DNA: TGTGCCACCAGCAGAGCAAGGGGCAGGGGTGGAAACACCATATATTTT
CDR3: CATSRARGRGGNTIYF

V: TRBV7-2
J: TRBJ1-2
size: few
D: TRBD1
DNA: TGTGCCAGCAGCTTTACAGGGGAACTCACTGGCTACACCTTC
CDR3: CASSFTGELTGYTF

V: TRBV20-1
J: TRBJ1-1
size: -
D: -
DNA: TGCAGTGCTAGACATGGAGGGAACACTGAAGCTTTCTTT
CDR3: CSARHGGNTEAFF

V: TRBV4-1
J: TRBJ1-1
size: few
D: -
DNA: TGCGCCAGCAGCCAAGGGTCAGGCAGGACGAACACTGAAGCTTTCTTT
CDR3: CASSQGSGRTNTEAFF

V: TRBV6-5
J: TRBJ2-1
size: few
D: -
DNA: TGTGCCAGCAGTTACTCAGCGGACGGATCCTACAATGAGCAGTTCTTC
CDR3: CASSYSADGSYNEQFF

V: TRBV12-3/TRBV12-4
J: TRBJ2-3
size: -
D: TRBD2
DNA: TGTGCCAGCACCACCGGGGGGGGAGATACGCAGTATTTT
CDR3: CASTTGGGDTQYF

V: TRBV9
J: TRBJ1-2
size: few
D: TRBD1
DNA: TGTGCCAGCAGCCATACAGGGGGATCATATGGCTACACCTTC
CDR3: CASSHTGGSYGYTF

V: TRBV5-1
J: TRBJ2-7
size: -
D: -
DNA: TGCGCCAGCAGCCCCGACGGAGACTCCTACGAGCAGTACTTC
CDR3: CASSPDGDSYEQYF

V: TRBV5-1
J: TRBJ2-3
size: -
D: -
DNA: TGCGCCAGCAGGGCCGGTGGGTCTAGCACAGATACGCAGTATTTT
CDR3: CASRAGGSSTDTQYF

V: TRBV5-1
J: TRBJ1-1
size: few
D: -
DNA: TGCGCCAGCACGGACAGCATGAACACTGAAGCTTTCTTT
CDR3: CASTDSMNTEAFF

V: TRBV12-3/TRBV12-4
J: TRBJ2-5
size: many
D: -
DNA: TGTGCCAGCAGGACATCGGAGACCCAGTACTTC
CDR3: CASRTSETQYF

V: TRBV20-1
J: TRBJ2-1
size: -
D: TRBD1
DNA: TGCAGTGCATCAACCGGGACAGGGGAAAGCAATGAGCAGTTCTTC
CDR3: CSASTGTGESNEQFF

V: TRBV18
J: TRBJ2-5
size: -
D: -
DNA: TGTGCCAGCTCACCAAGTGGGAGTCAGAAGGAGACCCAGTACTTC
CDR3: CASSPSGSQKETQYF

V: TRBV9
J: TRBJ2-3
size: few
D: TRBD2
DNA: TGTGCCAGCAGCCCAAGTGGCGGGGGGGCTCTTGGCACAGATACGCAGTATTTT
CDR3: CASSPSGGGALGTDTQYF

V: TRBV20-1
J: TRBJ2-3
size: many
D: TRBD2
DNA: TGCAGTGCTACACCGGGACTAGCGGGCTCCCGGGATACGCAGTATTTT
CDR3: CSATPGLAGSRDTQYF

V: TRBV12-5
J: TRBJ2-7
size: few
D: -
DNA: TGTGCTAGTGGTTTGGCGGAAACCTACTCCTACGAGCAGTACTTC
CDR3: CASGLAETYSYEQYF

V: TRBV12-3/TRBV12-4
J: TRBJ2-1
size: many
D: -
DNA: TGTGCCAGCAGTTCCACAGGAGGGGACGATGAGCAGTTCTTC
CDR3: CASSSTGGDDEQFF

V: TRBV6-2/TRBV6-3
J: TRBJ2-1
size: few
D: TRBD2
DNA: TGTGCCAGCAGACTTAGCGGGGGGTCCTACAATGAGCAGTTCTTC
CDR3: CASRLSGGSYNEQFF

V: TRBV7-2
J: TRBJ2-3
size: -
D: -
DNA: TGTGCCGGCAGCGTATCTGGCCCATTCCCAGCCAGAGATACGCAGTATTTT
CDR3: CAGSVSGPFPARDTQYF